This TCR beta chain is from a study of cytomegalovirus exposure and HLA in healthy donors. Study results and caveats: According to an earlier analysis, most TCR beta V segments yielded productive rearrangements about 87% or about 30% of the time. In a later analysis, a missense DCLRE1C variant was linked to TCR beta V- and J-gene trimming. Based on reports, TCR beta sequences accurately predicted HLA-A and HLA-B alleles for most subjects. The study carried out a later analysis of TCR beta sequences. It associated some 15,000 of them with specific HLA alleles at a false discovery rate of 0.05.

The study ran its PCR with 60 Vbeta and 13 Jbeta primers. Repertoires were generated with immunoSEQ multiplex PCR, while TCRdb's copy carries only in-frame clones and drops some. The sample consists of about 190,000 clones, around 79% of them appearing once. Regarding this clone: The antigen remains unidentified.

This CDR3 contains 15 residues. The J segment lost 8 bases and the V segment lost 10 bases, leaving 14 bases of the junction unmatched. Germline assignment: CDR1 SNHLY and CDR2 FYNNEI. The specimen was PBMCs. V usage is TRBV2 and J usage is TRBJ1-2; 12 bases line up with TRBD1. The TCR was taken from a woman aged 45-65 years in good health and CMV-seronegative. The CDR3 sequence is CAIRGQGASPLGYTF. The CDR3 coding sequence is TGTGCCATAAGGGGACAGGGGGCTTCTCCCTTGGGCTACACCTTC.